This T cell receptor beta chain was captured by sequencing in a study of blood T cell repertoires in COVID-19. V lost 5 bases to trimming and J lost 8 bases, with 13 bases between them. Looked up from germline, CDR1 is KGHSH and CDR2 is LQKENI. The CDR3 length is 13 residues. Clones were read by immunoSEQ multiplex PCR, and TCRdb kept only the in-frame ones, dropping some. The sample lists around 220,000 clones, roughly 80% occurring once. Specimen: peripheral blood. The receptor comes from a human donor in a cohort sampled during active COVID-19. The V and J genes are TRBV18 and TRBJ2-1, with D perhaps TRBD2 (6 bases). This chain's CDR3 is CASSGGGADEQFF. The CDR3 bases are TGTGCCAGCTCAGGCGGCGGGGCAGATGAGCAGTTCTTC.